This T cell receptor (beta chain) stems from a study of blood T cell repertoires in COVID-19 (dated by TCRdb to 2020 to 2022). Notes on the research overall: Collaborator samples came from the United States, Italy and Spain and covered acute and convalescent phases of COVID-19. The material from the prospective study consisted of cDNA or gDNA derived from T cells, B-cell-depleted T cells, or PBMCs. The dataset comprised deeply sampled blood TCRbeta repertoires from subjects exposed to, actively infected with, or recovered from COVID-19. The repertoires were made available in a free public database intended to serve as a resource for research on the immune response to SARS-CoV-2. Samples were obtained from the ongoing ImmuneRACE study (first 160 participants) and from approximately 1,200 subjects provided by 6 global collaborators. The sample metadata nearly always contained a de-identified subject ID, COVID-19 status, age in years and sex. Where HLA class I and class II types were available, the types were taken from metadata supplied by the sample provider, not from assay-based typing. Beyond this particular receptor, the publication reports: The amount of clinical and demographic metadata varied by source and participant and was provided uncurated.

As for this clone: No antigen is known for it. Qualities for individual bases were not recorded, and no much larger clone is one base off.

The immunoSEQ Assay, a bias-controlled multiplex PCR, was used to amplify TCRbeta CDR3 regions from genomic DNA. Regarding the original processing steps: The number of nucleated cells in each sample was estimated from the amplification of reference gene primers within the assay. To quantify the absolute abundance of each unique TCRbeta CDR3 rearrangement, sequence reads were collapsed and filtered. For each sample, productive Simpson clonality was calculated as the square root of Simpson's diversity index across productive rearrangements. TCRdb limited this immuneACCESS table to in-frame rearrangements with V and J called. A share of clones is missing; checked studies link under half to unresolved V genes, and the rest is unexplained. The DNA gave D and trimming, while V, J and clone size come from that table. The sample profile shows roughly 31,000 clones; about nine tenths of them were found once. Of the sample, approximately 22% is held by the ten largest clones.

The collaborating institutions used their own protocols to collect whole blood in K2EDTA tubes. For TCRbeta analysis, collaborators shipped samples as frozen whole blood, isolated PBMCs, or DNA extracted from either of those sample types. Looking up the germline V gene yields CDR1 KGHSH and CDR2 LQKENI. V loses 3 bases at its end and J loses 2 bases; junction bases beyond the gene matches: 13. Counted from cysteine to phenylalanine, this CDR3 has 20 amino acids. Only CDR3 DNA is held: 60 bases, read in frame from base 1. The source is a human donor with active COVID-19. The donor label of this sample is uncertain. In this chain, TRBV18 is recombined with TRBJ2-1; 13 of the junction bases match TRBD2. Sequenced material: peripheral blood. Here the CDR3 is given as CASSPYRTSGRRRTYNEQFF. Read as DNA, the sequence is TGTGCCAGCTCACCGTACCGGACTAGCGGGAGAAGAAGGACCTACAATGAGCAGTTCTTC.